Listed here are 21 T cell receptor beta chains from one sample, sequenced in a study of shared clonotypes between healthy human individuals. Naive CD8 cells lacked CD45RO and underwent positive selection for CCR7, leaving out terminally differentiated effector memory CD45RA+ cells. The protocol was immunoSEQ multiplex PCR, while the TCRdb copy is restricted to in-frame clones and leaves out a portion. The sample includes roughly 890,000 clones, 90% to 95% of them seen just once. Sequencing was carried out using naive CD8+ T cells sorted from blood. The receptors derive from a man aged 25 to 40 in good health.

This chain uses TRBV19 with TRBJ2-2; no definite D call. Germline assignment: CDR1 LNHDA and CDR2 SQIVND (reference sequence). There are 15 residues in the CDR3. V was shortened by 3 bases and J by 4 bases, with 12 bases between the two germline ends. The CDR3: CASSMETLGTGELFF. As DNA, the CDR3 is TGTGCCAGTAGTATGGAGACGTTGGGCACCGGGGAGCTGTTTTTT.

This clone came up once. This chain connects TRBV7-9 to TRBJ2-2; weak D call: TRBD2 (6 bases). Germline V gene lookup returns CDR1 SEHNR and CDR2 FQNEAQ (reference sequence). The ends were cut back, 5 bases at V and 0 bases at J, with 13 bases in the middle. This CDR3 is built from 16 residues. CDR3: CASSTLASANTGELFF. The CDR3 DNA reads TGTGCCAGCAGCACGCTAGCGAGCGCGAACACCGGGGAGCTGTTTTTT.

The chain uses TRBV27 and TRBJ1-2; D remains unclear. CDR1 is MNHEY, CDR2 SMNVEV, per germline (reference sequence). Trimming removed 5 bases at V and 2 bases at J, with 9 bases between. This CDR3 is built from 13 residues. CDR3 DNA sequence: TGTGCCAGCAGTAAGCCCGGGAACTATGGCTACACCTTC. Protein product: CASSKPGNYGYTF.

The V call is TRBV27, the J call TRBJ2-5, with TRBD1 as a possible D gene (6 bases). V dropped 6 bases and J dropped 7 bases, with 9 bases sitting between them. CDR1 and CDR2 from the germline V gene are MNHEY and SMNVEV (reference sequence). This CDR3 is built from 11 residues. The CDR3 protein is CASRQGGTQYF. CDR3 nucleotides: TGTGCCAGCAGACAAGGGGGGACCCAGTACTTC.

V and J are TRBV5-1 and TRBJ2-4, with D unclear. Germline assignment: CDR1 SGHRS and CDR2 YFSETQ. V lost 4 bases to trimming and J lost 8 bases, with 25 bases between them. This CDR3 spans 17 amino acids. In DNA form, the CDR3 reads TGCGCCAGCAGCCTTAGGCTCCGGGCCGACCCTCGGGACATTCAGTACTTC. It translates to CASSLRLRADPRDIQYF.

The CDR3 DNA is TGTGCCAGCAGCTCCGGAAGCACCGAGCAGTACTTC. It specifies CASSSGSTEQYF. The gene calls are TRBV13 and TRBJ2-7; no clear D. This CDR3 region has 12 residues. V lost 4 bases to trimming and J lost 6 bases, with 10 bases between them. Germline assignment: CDR1 PRHDT and CDR2 FYEKMQ (reference sequence).

The V call is TRBV6-6, the J call TRBJ2-7, with 7 bases fitting TRBD1. The CDR3 has 16 amino acids. In germline, CDR1 is MNHNY, CDR2 SVGAGI (reference sequence). The J segment lost 3 bases and the V segment lost 1 base, leaving 9 bases of the junction unmatched. The chain's CDR3 is CASSYLWTGDNYEQYF. In DNA form, the CDR3 reads TGTGCCAGCAGTTACTTATGGACAGGAGATAACTACGAGCAGTACTTC.

V gene TRBV9 combines with J gene TRBJ2-3; unclear D gene. Germline lookup yields CDR1 SGDLS and CDR2 YYNGEE. V gave up 3 bases and J gave up 4 bases, with 9 bases separating them. There are 13 residues in the CDR3. This CDR3 is CASSEGIADTQYF. CDR3 DNA sequence: TGTGCCAGCAGCGAAGGGATCGCAGATACGCAGTATTTT.

This clone showed up just a few times. The chain uses TRBV28 and TRBJ2-7; no clear D gene. Germline CDR1 is MDHEN and CDR2 is SYDVKM. V lost 4 bases and J lost 6, with 4 bases in between. The CDR3 sequence is 10 residues long. The CDR3 DNA follows: TGTGCCAGCAGTTCGGGCGAGCAGTACTTC. Protein sequence: CASSSGEQYF.

The chain couples TRBV10-3 to TRBJ2-3; D possibly matches TRBD1 or TRBD2 (5 bases each). V lost 7 bases, J lost 2 bases, and 22 bases lay in between. The CDR3 has 17 amino acids. Germline CDR1 and CDR2: ENHRY and SYGVKD. The CDR3 is CAITEGVAGSFTDTQYF. The DNA of the CDR3 is TGTGCCATCACCGAAGGGGTTGCGGGTTCGTTCACAGATACGCAGTATTTT.

The chain links TRBV28 to TRBJ2-3, with D hard to call. The CDR3 runs to 13 residues. Looked up from germline, CDR1 is MDHEN and CDR2 is SYDVKM. V gave up 3 bases and J gave up 4 bases, with 8 bases separating them. The CDR3: CASSFQTSDTQYF. CDR3 bases: TGTGCCAGCAGTTTCCAGACATCAGATACGCAGTATTTT. Full variable domain (missing parts from reference TRBV28 and TRBJ2-3): DVKVTQSSRYLVKRTGEKVFLECVQDMDHENMFWYRQDPGLGLRLIYFSYDVKMKEKGDIPEGYSVSREKKERFSLILESASTNQTSMYLCASSFQTSDTQYFGPGTRLTVL.

The chain has TRBV29-1 and TRBJ2-7; 9 bases align to TRBD2. V trimming: 5 bases; J trimming: 3 bases; junction bases outside the gene matches: 5. Germline CDR1 is SQVTM and CDR2 is ANQGSEA. The CDR3 consists of 13 residues. Here the CDR3 DNA reads TGCAGCGTTAGGGCGGGAGGGGGCTACGAGCAGTACTTC. Translating it yields CSVRAGGGYEQYF.

A word on this clone: At the DNA level, this CDR3 is encoded by other sequences in the same sample as well. J is TRBJ2-2 and V is TRBV9; D uncertain. Germline V CDR1 and CDR2: SGDLS, YYNGEE. The CDR3 is made up of 13 amino acids. The V end lost 0 bases, the J end lost 5 bases, and 5 bases lay between the germline ends. CDR3 in DNA: TGTGCCAGCAGCGTAGGTGGGACCGGGGAGCTGTTTTTT. Its translation: CASSVGGTGELFF.

The V call is TRBV11-2, the J call TRBJ2-1, with 9 bases fitting TRBD2. J gave up 0 bases and V 3 bases, and 3 bases lay outside the gene matches. The CDR3 is 16 residues long. Germline V gene data show CDR1 as SGHAT and CDR2 as FQNNGV. CDR3 bases: TGTGCCAGCAGCTTTAGCGGGGGAAGCTCCTACAATGAGCAGTTCTTC. Translation gives CASSFSGGSSYNEQFF.

V gene TRBV19 combines with J gene TRBJ2-1, with D unclear. This CDR3 region has 16 residues. Germline CDR1 LNHDA, CDR2 SQIVND (reference sequence). Trimming removed 5 bases from V and 0 bases from J, with 14 bases in between. The CDR3 DNA reads TGTGCCAGTAGTGCCCTACGAGAAAGCTCCTACAATGAGCAGTTCTTC. Amino acids: CASSALRESSYNEQFF.

The chain combines TRBV15 with TRBJ2-1; weak D call: TRBD1 (5 bases). The CDR3 sequence is 15 residues long. Germline CDR1 reads LNHNV; CDR2 reads YYDKDF (reference sequence). V was shortened by 1 base and J by 3 bases, with 10 bases between the two germline ends. The DNA of the CDR3 is TGTGCCACCAGCAGAGCCCGAGACAGCTACAATGAGCAGTTCTTC. Its protein product is CATSRARDSYNEQFF.

V gene TRBV9 combines with J gene TRBJ2-7, with a weak D call TRBD1 (6 bases). The V end was cut by 4 bases, the J end by 5 bases, with 19 bases between. Germline V CDR1 and CDR2: SGDLS, YYNGEE. This CDR3 is 15 amino acids long. Here the CDR3 reads CASSIRSQGLDEQYF. The CDR3 DNA reads as TGTGCCAGCAGCATCCGCTCACAGGGCCTGGACGAGCAGTACTTC.

V and J are TRBV10-3 and TRBJ2-7; D is perhaps TRBD1 (5 bases). V was shortened by 3 bases and J by 3 bases, with 15 bases between the two germline ends. The CDR3 has 15 residues. Germline CDR1 and CDR2: ENHRY and SYGVKD. CDR3 in DNA: TGTGCCATCAGTGATCCATTGGGGCGAGACTACGAGCAGTACTTC. This translates into CAISDPLGRDYEQYF.

The chain combines TRBV7-8 with TRBJ2-1; D assignment may be TRBD1 or TRBD2 (5 bases each). From germline, CDR1 is SGHVS and CDR2 FQNEAQ. This CDR3 comprises 15 residues. The V and J ends lost 0 bases and 2 bases respectively, with 8 bases between them. CDR3: CASSLARGAYNEQFF. Written as DNA, the CDR3 is TGTGCCAGCAGCTTAGCGAGAGGGGCCTACAATGAGCAGTTCTTC.

The chain carries TRBV7-2 and TRBJ2-7; D not resolved. V lost 2 bases, J lost 3 bases, and 8 bases lay in between. Germline lookup yields CDR1 SGHTA and CDR2 FQGNSA. The length of the CDR3 is 13 residues. The CDR3 is CASSLTDNYEQYF. In DNA, the CDR3 is TGTGCCAGCAGCTTAACCGACAACTACGAGCAGTACTTC.

The gene calls are TRBV9 and TRBJ2-3; D gene uncertain. This CDR3 has 10 amino acids. The germline V gene encodes CDR1 SGDLS and CDR2 YYNGEE. Trimming pared 3 bases from V and 15 bases from J, leaving 11 bases between. This CDR3 reads CASSGREQYF. The CDR3 coding sequence is TGTGCCAGCAGCGGAAGGGAACAATATTTT.